The source of this T cell receptor beta chain is a study of Tregs in tolerant kidney transplant recipients. Study results and caveats: Expanding Tregs on activated donor B cells appeared to best identify donor-specific TCRbeta clones. Nucleotide sequences could not be compared across some patients' samples due to primer changes.

The CDR3 length is 13 residues. CDR1 and CDR2 (germline): MNHNS, SASEGT. V was pared by 2 bases and J by 7 bases, with 11 bases between. Comments on this clone: The antigen remains unidentified. The sequence runs out 3 residues before the end of the CDR3; the remainder is reconstructed from the germline J gene.

Clones were read by immunoSEQ multiplex PCR, and TCRdb kept only the in-frame ones, dropping some. The table for this sample gives 45,000 to 55,000 clones. This sequence originates from a human donor who received a combined kidney and bone marrow transplant. V is TRBV6-1 and J is TRBJ2-5; D gene unclear. The sample was CD4+ T cells from blood, taken before the transplant. CDR3 DNA, as far as it was read: TGTGCCAGCAGTGAAAGGGTTACAGTGACC. Residues: CASSERVTVT. The CDR3 in its entirety is CASSERVTVTQYF.